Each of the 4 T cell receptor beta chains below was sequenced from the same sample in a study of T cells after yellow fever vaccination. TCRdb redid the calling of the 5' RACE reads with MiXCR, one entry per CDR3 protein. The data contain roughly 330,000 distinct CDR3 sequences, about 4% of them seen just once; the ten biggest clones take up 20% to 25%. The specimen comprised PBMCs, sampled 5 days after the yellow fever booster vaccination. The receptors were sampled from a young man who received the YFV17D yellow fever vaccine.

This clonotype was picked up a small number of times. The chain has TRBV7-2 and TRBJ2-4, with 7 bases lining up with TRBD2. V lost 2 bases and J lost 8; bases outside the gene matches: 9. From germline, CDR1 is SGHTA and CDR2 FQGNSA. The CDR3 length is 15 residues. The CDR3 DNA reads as TGTGCCAGCAGCTTAAGCCTAGCGGCGGGGGACATTCAGTACTTC. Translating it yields CASSLSLAAGDIQYF.

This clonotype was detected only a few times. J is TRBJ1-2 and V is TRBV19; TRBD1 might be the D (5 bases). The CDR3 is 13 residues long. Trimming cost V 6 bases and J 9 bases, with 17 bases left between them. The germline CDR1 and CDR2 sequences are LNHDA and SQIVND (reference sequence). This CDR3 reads CASSPPDSLSYTF. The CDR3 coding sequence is TGTGCCAGTAGCCCCCCCGACAGCCTCAGCTACACCTTC.

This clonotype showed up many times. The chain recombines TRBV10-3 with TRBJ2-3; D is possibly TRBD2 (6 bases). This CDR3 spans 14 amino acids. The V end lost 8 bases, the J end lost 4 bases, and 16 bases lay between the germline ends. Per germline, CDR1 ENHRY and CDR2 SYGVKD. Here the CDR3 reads CAIRGSRRSDTQYF. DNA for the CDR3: TGTGCCATCCGGGGGAGCCGGCGGTCAGATACGCAGTATTTT.

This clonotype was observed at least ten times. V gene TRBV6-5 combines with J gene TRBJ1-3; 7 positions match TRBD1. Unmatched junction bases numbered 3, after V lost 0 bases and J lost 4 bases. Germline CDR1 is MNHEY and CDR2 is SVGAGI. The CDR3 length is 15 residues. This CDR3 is CASSYSTGRGNTIYF. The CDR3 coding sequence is TGTGCCAGCAGTTACTCGACAGGGCGGGGAAACACCATATATTTT.